These 12 T cell receptor beta chains originate from one sample sequenced in a study of blood T cell repertoires in COVID-19. Assay: immunoSEQ multiplex PCR; the TCRdb copy retains only in-frame clones and omits some. The top ten hold approximately 0.9% of the sample, which has about 500,000 clones, 85% to 90% seen once. The sample comprised peripheral blood. Every receptor here comes from a man aged 18 to 30 with COVID-19, enrolled during active disease.

The chain recombines TRBV15 with TRBJ2-2; D may be TRBD1 (6 bases). CDR1 and CDR2 from the germline V gene are LNHNV and YYDKDF (reference sequence). This CDR3 comprises 15 residues. The V and J ends lost 1 base and 5 bases respectively, with 11 bases between them. This CDR3 is CATSRATGLTGELFF. CDR3 DNA sequence: TGTGCCACCAGCAGAGCAACAGGGTTGACCGGGGAGCTGTTTTTT.

V and J are TRBV19 and TRBJ1-3; TRBD1 matches 10 bases. V gave up 6 bases and J gave up 5 bases; unmatched junction bases: 13. Germline CDR1 and CDR2: LNHDA and SQIVND (reference sequence). The CDR3 covers 17 residues. CDR3 protein: CASSPPPGTGVRNTIYF. CDR3 in DNA: TGTGCCAGTAGCCCTCCTCCTGGGACAGGGGTGCGAAACACCATATATTTT.

The V and J genes are TRBV6-5 and TRBJ1-2; D remains ambiguous. V dropped 4 bases and J dropped 1 base, with 16 bases sitting between them. Germline CDR1 MNHEY, CDR2 SVGAGI. CDR3 length: 16 amino acids. The CDR3 reads CASSLLALSGNYGYTF. DNA of the CDR3: TGTGCCAGCAGTTTACTCGCATTAAGTGGTAACTATGGCTACACCTTC.

The chain is built from TRBV9 and TRBJ2-3; D might be TRBD2 (6 bases). There are 14 residues in the CDR3. V lost 3 bases, J lost 4 bases, and 12 bases lay in between. Germline V gene sequence: CDR1 SGDLS, CDR2 YYNGEE. For the CDR3, the DNA is TGTGCCAGCAGCGCCCGCGAGCGGGCAGATACGCAGTATTTT. It is translated as CASSARERADTQYF. Full variable domain (outside the CDR3, taken from reference TRBV9 and TRBJ2-3): DSGVTQTPKHLITATGQRVTLRCSPRSGDLSVYWYQQSLDQGLQFLIQYYNGEERAKGNILERFSAQQFPDLHSELNLSSLELGDSALYFCASSARERADTQYFGPGTRLTVL.

The V gene is TRBV18, the J gene TRBJ1-1; D remains unclear. Germline V gives CDR1 KGHSH, CDR2 LQKENI. CDR3 length: 13 amino acids. With 6 bases removed from V and 2 bases from J, the gap between germline ends came to 10 bases. CDR3 DNA: TGTGCCAGCTCGGCGGTCAGCAACACTGAAGCTTTCTTT. Translating gives CASSAVSNTEAFF.

This chain joins TRBV19 and TRBJ2-7, with TRBD1 matching 9 bases. The CDR3 extends over 14 amino acids. Germline CDR1 is LNHDA and CDR2 is SQIVND (reference sequence). V trimming: 9 bases; J trimming: 5 bases; junction bases outside the gene matches: 11. DNA of the CDR3: TGTGCCAGCAACGAGAAGGACAGGGGCCACGAGCAGTACTTC. Protein: CASNEKDRGHEQYF.

This chain uses TRBV15 with TRBJ2-5; TRBD2 might be the D (6 bases). This CDR3 is 18 amino acids long. The germline V gene has CDR1 LNHNV and CDR2 YYDKDF (reference sequence). V shed 3 bases and J shed 5 bases, with 25 bases lying between them. CDR3 amino acids: CATSRVGGRTGSGETQYF. The CDR3 bases are TGTGCCACCAGCAGGGTGGGGGGTAGGACTGGGAGTGGGGAGACCCAGTACTTC.

The genes are TRBV27 and TRBJ1-1; 7 bases agree with TRBD1. CDR1 and CDR2 (germline): MNHEY, SMNVEV (reference sequence). CDR3 length: 13 residues. V lost 2 bases, J lost 4 bases, and 1 base stayed unmatched. CDR3 DNA: TGTGCCAGCAGTTTAGGACAGGCCACTGAAGCTTTCTTT. Encoded protein: CASSLGQATEAFF.

This clone has just a few counts. The V gene is TRBV19, the J gene TRBJ2-5; 11 nucleotides agree with TRBD2. This CDR3 has 16 amino acids. With 5 bases clipped from V and 5 bases from J, the junction kept 10 bases outside the gene matches. Germline loops: CDR1 LNHDA, CDR2 SQIVND (reference sequence). CDR3 residues: CASSEDSGRAGETQYF. Written as DNA, the CDR3 is TGTGCCAGTAGTGAAGATAGCGGGAGGGCCGGGGAGACCCAGTACTTC.

The rearrangement links TRBV5-1 to TRBJ1-1; D not certain. This CDR3 comprises 12 residues. Deletions cut 1 base from V and 9 bases from J, with 10 bases between. The germline V gene encodes CDR1 SGHRS and CDR2 YFSETQ. CDR3 DNA sequence: TGCGCCAGCAGCTTGCCCGGGATCCAAGCTTTCTTT. Translated, it gives CASSLPGIQAFF.

The chain combines TRBV6-2 or TRBV6-3 with TRBJ2-5; TRBD2 matches 7 bases. Trimming took 5 bases from V and 8 from J; bases not matched to a gene: 5. Germline V CDR1 and CDR2: MNHEY, SVGEGT. The CDR3 loop spans 12 amino acids. The CDR3 bases are TGTGCCAGCAGTCGGGACTATGTCACCCAGTACTTC. Its translation is CASSRDYVTQYF.

The rearrangement uses TRBV18 and TRBJ2-5; 8 bases map to TRBD2. With 8 bases clipped from V and 5 bases from J, the junction kept 7 bases outside the gene matches. Looked up from germline, CDR1 is KGHSH and CDR2 is LQKENI. CDR3 length equals 13 residues. The CDR3 region is CASRGGLSETQYF. In DNA, the CDR3 is TGTGCCAGCCGGGGGGGATTAAGCGAGACCCAGTACTTC.